This T cell receptor beta chain was captured in a study of T cells in Graves' hyperthyroidism and ophthalmopathy. Uncontrolled infection, other autoimmune disease, pregnancy or lactation excluded patients. General study findings and limits: The model forecast ophthalmopathy, anticipating it by a median around 6.9 months before onset. Among clonotypes expanded in thyroid above 0.001, most were also found in blood.

With respect to this clonotype: Its antigen is not known.

What was amplified from RNA transcripts were TCR beta CDR3 regions. HTBI primers drove first-round RT-PCR of the TCR CDR3. TCRdb reanalysed the multiplex PCR reads using MiXCR and keeps one entry per CDR3 protein. The data hold around 660,000 distinct CDR3 sequences, with less than 45% observed a single time. The CDR3 covers 13 residues. CDR1 is MNHNS and CDR2 is SASEGT in the germline V gene. V gave up 4 bases and J gave up 4 bases, with 8 bases separating them. Input material: peripheral blood or thyroid tissue (not recorded which). The chain joins TRBV6-1 to TRBJ1-5; D unclear. This TCR came from an adult man with Graves' disease, either hyperthyroidism or ophthalmopathy (not recorded which). The CDR3 nucleotides read TGTGCCAGCAGTGTTTTGGGAAATCAGCCCCAGCATTTT. Protein: CASSVLGNQPQHF.